The subject of this entry is one TCR beta chain. Its antigen is currently unknown. This specimen belongs to a study of T cell responses to AZD1222 COVID-19 vaccine. Study-level points and caveats: In all cases, repertoires were sampled only after the peak T cell response.

CDR3 length: 15 residues. Germline V gene data show CDR1 as SEHNR and CDR2 as FQNEAQ (reference sequence). Trimming cost V 2 bases and J 7 bases, with 17 bases left between them. Libraries were prepared by immunoSEQ multiplex PCR; TCRdb keeps only in-frame clonotypes and omits some of them. This sample has around 140,000 clones, with approximately 95% found just once. The source is an adult in good health. This chain uses TRBV7-9 with TRBJ1-2, with D maybe TRBD1 (5 bases). This sample comprised peripheral blood, obtained on day 0 of MenACWY control vaccination. The CDR3 DNA sequence: TGTGCCAGCAGCTTATCACACGACAGAGGATTTGGCTACACCTTC. This codes for CASSLSHDRGFGYTF.